What follows are 27 T cell receptor beta chains derived from one specimen sequenced in a study of cytomegalovirus exposure and HLA in healthy donors. PCR amplification relied on 60 Vbeta primers (plus 13 Jbeta primers). Assay: immunoSEQ multiplex PCR; the TCRdb copy retains only in-frame clones and omits some. The data contain under 150,000 clones, over 65% of them singletons. Sequencing input: PBMCs. The receptors were gathered from a female donor in good health and CMV-seropositive.

The V and J genes are TRBV5-1 and TRBJ2-5; a weak D match, TRBD1 (8 bases). This CDR3 contains 16 residues. The V end was cut by 1 base, the J end by 2 bases, with 15 bases between. Germline CDR1 reads SGHRS; CDR2 reads YFSETQ. The CDR3 spells CASSLLGQGGQETQYF. The CDR3 nucleotides read TGCGCCAGCAGCTTGCTCGGACAGGGAGGGCAAGAGACCCAGTACTTC.

The V call is TRBV7-9, the J call TRBJ2-7; 8 nucleotides line up with TRBD1. This CDR3 region has 14 residues. The trim removed 5 bases at V and 2 bases at J, leaving 5 bases unmatched. Germline CDR1 is SEHNR and CDR2 is FQNEAQ (reference sequence). The CDR3 loop is CASSPRTGPYEQYF. The CDR3 DNA reads TGTGCCAGCAGCCCCCGGACAGGGCCCTACGAGCAGTACTTC.

This chain uses TRBV6-4 with TRBJ2-1; 9 bases fit TRBD2. J lost 4 bases, V lost 5 bases, and 9 bases had no gene match. Germline values: CDR1 MRHNA, CDR2 SNTAGT. CDR3 length: 16 residues. Here the CDR3 reads CASSTIASGAYNEQFF. As DNA, the CDR3 is TGTGCCAGCAGTACGATCGCTAGCGGGGCTTACAATGAGCAGTTCTTC.

The chain links TRBV30 to TRBJ1-1; D is perhaps TRBD1 (6 bases). The germline V and J ends were trimmed by 4 bases and 3 bases, with 15 bases remaining between them. The CDR3 runs to 14 residues. Germline V gene sequence: CDR1 GTSNPN, CDR2 SVGIG (reference sequence). CDR3 sequence (DNA): TGTGCCTGGACTGGGGGGGGCGGTCACACTGAAGCTTTCTTT. Translated, it gives CAWTGGGGHTEAFF.

This chain links TRBV11-3 with TRBJ2-7, with D maybe TRBD1 (6 bases). Between the trimmed V and J ends, which lost 3 bases and 2 bases, there was a span of 8 bases. This CDR3 region has 13 residues. Germline V lookup: CDR1 SGHNT, CDR2 YENEEA. CDR3 nucleotides: TGTGCCAGCAGCTTCTCAGGGGCCTACGAGCAGTACTTC. The encoded protein is CASSFSGAYEQYF.

CDR3 protein: CASTFTGNTIYF. The CDR3 DNA sequence: TGTGCCTCGACATTTACTGGAAACACCATATATTTT. The chain joins TRBV30 to TRBJ1-3, with no clear D. The length of the CDR3 is 12 residues. V shed 7 bases and J shed 2 bases, with 9 bases lying between them. Germline assignment: CDR1 GTSNPN and CDR2 SVGIG (reference sequence).

The chain couples TRBV28 to TRBJ1-2; a weak D match, TRBD1 (5 bases). This CDR3 comprises 14 residues. V was trimmed by 5 bases and J by 2 bases, leaving 12 bases between them. Germline CDR1 is MDHEN and CDR2 is SYDVKM. The CDR3 loop is CASSADTLNYGYTF. The CDR3, as DNA: TGTGCCAGCAGTGCGGACACGTTAAACTATGGCTACACCTTC.

This clone has only a few counts. V is TRBV2 and J is TRBJ2-2; TRBD1 matches at 7 bases. Germline CDR1 is SNHLY and CDR2 is FYNNEI. The CDR3 totals 16 residues. Unmatched junction bases numbered 7, after V lost 6 bases and J lost 0 bases. CDR3: CASSEETGPNTGELFF. CDR3 nucleotides: TGTGCCAGCAGCGAGGAGACAGGGCCGAACACCGGGGAGCTGTTTTTT.

The chain employs TRBV25-1 and TRBJ1-6, with TRBD1 as a possible D gene (6 bases). This CDR3 region has 15 residues. V lost 5 bases and J 7 bases, leaving 15 bases between the germline ends. CDR1 is MGHDK and CDR2 is SYGVNS in the germline V gene. CDR3 nucleotide sequence: TGTGCCAGCAGTCCGCCGACCCAGGGGAATTCACCCCTCCACTTT. Encoded protein: CASSPPTQGNSPLHF. Looking up the rest from reference TRBV25-1 and TRBJ1-6 gives the full variable domain: EADIYQTPRYLVIGTGKKITLECSQTMGHDKMYWYQQDPGMELHLIHYSYGVNSTEKGDLSSESTVSRIRTEHFPLTLESARPSHTSQYLCASSPPTQGNSPLHFGNGTRLTVT.

This clone appeared once. The rearrangement links TRBV5-1 to TRBJ2-2, with D unclear. CDR3 size: 14 residues. CDR1 SGHRS and CDR2 YFSETQ come from the germline V gene. Trimming removed 5 bases at V and 0 bases at J, with 8 bases between. CDR3 residues: CASSRRANTGELFF. CDR3 DNA: TGCGCCAGCAGTCGCCGGGCGAACACCGGGGAGCTGTTTTTT. Full variable domain (missing parts from reference TRBV5-1 and TRBJ2-2): KAGVTQTPRYLIKTRGQQVTLSCSPISGHRSVSWYQQTPGQGLQFLFEYFSETQRNKGNFPGRFSGRQFSNSRSEMNVSTLELGDSALYLCASSRRANTGELFFGEGSRLTVL.

The chain employs TRBV11-2 and TRBJ1-1, with D possibly TRBD1 on 5 matching bases. Germline CDR1 is SGHAT and CDR2 is FQNNGV. CDR3 length: 14 amino acids. V was clipped by 5 bases and J by 2 bases, with 12 bases between them. DNA of the CDR3: TGTGCCAGCAGCCTTGGGGGGACCAACACTGAAGCTTTCTTT. Its protein product is CASSLGGTNTEAFF.

J is TRBJ2-5 and V is TRBV30, with D perhaps matching TRBD2 (6 bases). The CDR3 has 15 amino acids. Germline V gives CDR1 GTSNPN, CDR2 SVGIG (reference sequence). The germline V and J ends were trimmed by 0 bases and 1 base, with 12 bases remaining between them. CDR3 sequence: CAWSVGSAGQETQYF. CDR3 DNA: TGTGCCTGGAGTGTCGGTTCAGCGGGCCAAGAGACCCAGTACTTC. The whole variable domain, filled in from reference TRBV30 and TRBJ2-5, reads SQTIHQWPATLVQPVGSPLSLECTVEGTSNPNLYWYRQAAGRGLQLLFYSVGIGQISSEVPQNLSASRPQDRQFILSSKKLLLSDSGFYLCAWSVGSAGQETQYFGPGTRLLVL.

The chain links TRBV9 to TRBJ2-1; tentative D call: TRBD1 (5 bases). Trimming took off 3 bases at V and 12 bases at J, with 16 bases between the two ends. Germline V gene lookup returns CDR1 SGDLS and CDR2 YYNGEE. This CDR3 is built from 13 residues. The CDR3 DNA reads as TGTGCCAGCAGCGCAACCTACAGGTCCGGGCAGTTCTTC. Translated: CASSATYRSGQFF.

CDR3 bases: TGTGCCAGCTTATTACAGGTGAACACCGGGGAGCTGTTTTTT. Protein product: CASLLQVNTGELFF. V gene TRBV6-1 combines with J gene TRBJ2-2; D might be TRBD1 (5 bases). CDR3 length: 14 residues. V dropped 8 bases and J dropped 1 base, with 11 bases sitting between them. Germline lookup yields CDR1 MNHNS and CDR2 SASEGT.

The chain links TRBV7-6 to TRBJ2-2; TRBD1 matches 9 bases. Germline V gene lookup returns CDR1 SGHVS and CDR2 FNYEAQ. This CDR3 has 16 residues. V was pared by 5 bases and J by 7 bases, with 11 bases of the junction left unmatched. The CDR3 sequence is CASSQESTGGYGELFF. CDR3 sequence (DNA): TGTGCCAGCAGCCAAGAGTCGACAGGGGGGTACGGGGAGCTGTTTTTT.

V gene TRBV5-1 combines with J gene TRBJ2-2; a possible D gene is TRBD1 (6 bases). Trimming shortened V by 4 bases and J by 5 bases, and 18 bases separated the two germline ends. In germline, CDR1 is SGHRS, CDR2 YFSETQ. CDR3 size: 16 residues. CDR3 protein: CASSPIRQARTGELFF. CDR3 DNA: TGCGCCAGCAGCCCCATCCGACAGGCGAGGACCGGGGAGCTGTTTTTT. Full variable domain (remainder filled in from reference TRBV5-1 and TRBJ2-2): KAGVTQTPRYLIKTRGQQVTLSCSPISGHRSVSWYQQTPGQGLQFLFEYFSETQRNKGNFPGRFSGRQFSNSRSEMNVSTLELGDSALYLCASSPIRQARTGELFFGEGSRLTVL.

The V call is TRBV11-1, the J call TRBJ1-1; 11 bases are a match to TRBD1. With V trimmed by 6 bases and J by 3 bases, 6 bases remained unmatched. This CDR3 is built from 15 residues. CDR1 SGHAT and CDR2 FQDESV come from the germline V gene (reference sequence). CDR3 residues: CASRDRGLTDTEAFF. The CDR3, as DNA: TGTGCCAGCAGGGACAGGGGGCTGACGGACACTGAAGCTTTCTTT.

V usage is TRBV10-3 and J usage is TRBJ2-2, with 12 nucleotides matching TRBD2. CDR1 is ENHRY and CDR2 is SYGVKD in the germline V gene. J lost 3 bases, V lost 3 bases, and 8 bases had no gene match. This CDR3 has 18 amino acids. DNA of the CDR3: TGTGCCATCAGTGAAGGGGCTAGCGGGGGGGCATACACCGGGGAGCTGTTTTTT. Translated: CAISEGASGGAYTGELFF.

V usage is TRBV11-2 and J usage is TRBJ1-2, with no clear D. The CDR3 sequence is 14 residues long. Between the trimmed V and J ends, which lost 5 bases and 3 bases, there was a span of 13 bases. Germline assignment: CDR1 SGHAT and CDR2 FQNNGV. CDR3 in amino acids: CASSPSGSYYGYTF. CDR3 in DNA: TGTGCCAGCAGCCCCAGTGGTTCCTACTATGGCTACACCTTC. Looking up the rest from reference TRBV11-2 and TRBJ1-2 gives the full variable domain: EAGVAQSPRYKIIEKRQSVAFWCNPISGHATLYWYQQILGQGPKLLIQFQNNGVVDDSQLPKDRFSAERLKGVDSTLKIQPAKLEDSAVYLCASSPSGSYYGYTFGSGTRLTVV.

This chain connects TRBV18 to TRBJ2-7; D is unresolved. There are 13 residues in the CDR3. CDR1 is KGHSH and CDR2 is LQKENI in the germline V gene. V dropped 3 bases and J dropped 4 bases, with 10 bases sitting between them. DNA for the CDR3: TGTGCCAGCTCACCCCCAATCGGGTACGAGCAGTACTTC. This gives the protein CASSPPIGYEQYF. Drawing the rest from reference TRBV18 and TRBJ2-7, the complete variable domain is NAGVMQNPRHLVRRRGQEARLRCSPMKGHSHVYWYRQLPEEGLKFMVYLQKENIIDESGMPKERFSAEFPKEGPSILRIQQVVRGDSAAYFCASSPPIGYEQYFGPGTRLTVT.

The chain has TRBV6-1 and TRBJ2-2; no clear D gene. Germline V gives CDR1 MNHNS, CDR2 SASEGT. V was cut by 4 bases and J by 5 bases, with 5 bases left in between. The CDR3 totals 12 residues. As DNA, the CDR3 is TGTGCCAGCAGTGCCCTAACCGGGGAGCTGTTTTTT. Residues: CASSALTGELFF.

The chain recombines TRBV6-6 with TRBJ2-2, with a tentative D call TRBD2 (6 bases). The CDR3 length is 13 residues. Germline values: CDR1 MNHNY, CDR2 SVGAGI (reference sequence). Trimming stripped 4 bases from V and 8 bases from J, with 11 bases between. As DNA, the CDR3 is TGTGCCAGCAGTTCTGTAGCGGAGGGGGAGCTGTTTTTT. Its protein is CASSSVAEGELFF.

The chain links TRBV7-2 to TRBJ2-2; D possibly corresponds to TRBD1 (6 bases). Per germline, CDR1 SGHTA and CDR2 FQGNSA. There are 15 residues in the CDR3. V lost 6 bases to trimming and J lost 4 bases, with 15 bases between them. The CDR3 DNA follows: TGTGCCAGCAGGCCAGGGGCTATGAGCACCGGGGAGCTGTTTTTT. This translates into CASRPGAMSTGELFF.

The chain links TRBV5-1 to TRBJ2-3; perhaps TRBD1 as D (5 bases). The CDR3 totals 14 residues. V lost 0 bases to trimming and J lost 2 bases, with 7 bases between them. Germline lookup yields CDR1 SGHRS and CDR2 YFSETQ. The CDR3 loop is CASSLGGPTDTQYF. The CDR3 DNA is TGCGCCAGCAGCTTGGGGGGCCCCACAGATACGCAGTATTTT.

The rearrangement joins TRBV2 to TRBJ2-3, with D maybe TRBD2 (6 bases). CDR1 is SNHLY, CDR2 FYNNEI, per germline. V shed 11 bases and J shed 2 bases, with 14 bases lying between them. The CDR3 loop spans 13 amino acids. This chain's CDR3 is CAGTVQNTDTQYF. The CDR3 nucleotides read TGTGCCGGGACTGTACAAAACACAGATACGCAGTATTTT.

The chain couples TRBV6-5 to TRBJ2-1; 13 nucleotides line up with TRBD2. Germline CDR1 is MNHEY and CDR2 is SVGAGI. The CDR3 is 15 amino acids. Germline trimming cut 6 bases from V and 8 bases from J; bases unmatched to any gene: 7. The CDR3, as DNA: TGTGCCAGCAGCGCTACTAGCGGGGGGGCCGATGAGCAGTTCTTC. This encodes CASSATSGGADEQFF.

The CDR3 here is CAISELAGGYEQYF. The DNA for the CDR3 is TGTGCCATCAGTGAGCTGGCGGGAGGGTACGAGCAGTACTTC. The rearrangement uses TRBV10-3 and TRBJ2-7; 9 nucleotides match TRBD2. Trimming took 2 bases from V and 4 from J; bases not matched to a gene: 3. Germline V gene data show CDR1 as ENHRY and CDR2 as SYGVKD. CDR3 length: 14 residues.